The subject of this entry is one T cell receptor beta chain. Its antigen is unidentified. The PCR contained 60 Vbeta and 13 Jbeta primers. Generated by immunoSEQ multiplex PCR, the TCRdb table keeps only in-frame clones and is missing some. The table has about 220,000 clones, more than 60% seen once. This sample is part of a study of cytomegalovirus exposure and HLA in healthy donors. Study conclusions and caveats: Some V segments, TRBV6-2 and TRBV6-3 among them, were indistinguishable and were therefore excluded. In a later analysis, most CMV-associated TCR beta chains appeared HLA-restricted. Only CMV serostatus was available as immune exposure information.

Germline V CDR1 and CDR2: SNHLY, FYNNEI. The CDR3 is 14 residues long. The V end lost 6 bases, the J end lost 0 bases, and 9 bases lay between the germline ends. This chain links TRBV2 with TRBJ1-3, with a tentative D call TRBD1 (5 bases). The receptor was derived from a woman aged 25-40 years in good health and CMV-seronegative. Sequenced material: PBMCs. Here the CDR3 DNA reads TGTGCCAGCAGGTCGGACAACTCTGGAAACACCATATATTTT. Amino acid sequence: CASRSDNSGNTIYF.